The rows below give T cell receptor beta chains drawn from one sample of a study of lung T cells in sarcoidosis with Löfgren's syndrome. From the reads, TCRdb called clonotypes with MiXCR, one entry per CDR3 protein. Among roughly 1,900 distinct CDR3 sequences listed, around 30% were seen once. What was sequenced was CD4+ T cells from bronchoalveolar lavage. The source of these receptors is a human donor with sarcoidosis (Löfgren's syndrome or another form), or a control subject (not recorded which). CDR3s include the opening cysteine and the closing phenylalanine or tryptophan. Each record gives: V gene, CDR3 protein.

TRBV2 | CASSVWGETQYF
TRBV2 | CASGGEGAGGQPQHF
TRBV9 | CASSVGNVLDTQYF
TRBV7-2 | CASSLALAGGGGTEAFF
TRBV7-2 | CASSLSRSNTEAFF
TRBV2 | CASSQQGTDTQYF
TRBV5-4 | CASSPDRGREAFF
TRBV7-2 | CASSLDPGRGGYTF
TRBV2 | CASSGVVGNTEAFF
TRBV2 | CASRDSSDTQYF
TRBV4-1 | CASSQDRNNEQFF
TRBV2 | CASSGPGGEAFF
TRBV6-2/TRBV6-3 | CASSYRREYNEQFF
TRBV6-6 | CASSYSTKRHSGANVLTF
TRBV11-1 | CASSAGGPNEQYF
TRBV7-6 | CASSPGTNQPQHF
TRBV27 | CATSRGSRRDTEAFF
TRBV30 | CAWSGVSVNEKLFF
TRBV6-6 | CASSYGAGRSWDNEQFF
TRBV2 | CASSEEGRETQYF
TRBV7-2 | CASSLDRTLSYEQYF
TRBV2 | CASRGFDGDIQYF
TRBV20-1 | CSAPAGLAGGYEQYF
TRBV11-3 | CASSLGGRGDTQYF
TRBV2 | CASSGTGGRGEDFF
TRBV6-1 | CASSELVTDTQYF
TRBV2 | CASSGDSYEQYF
TRBV7-2 | CASSLSWRGERFF
TRBV27 | CASSLSRGDQPQHF
TRBV5-1 | CASSPQTGTYNEQFF
TRBV5-1 | CASSPDRANYGYTF
TRBV3-1 | CASGPTWTGGAYEQYF
TRBV6-1 | CASPVQVGELFF
TRBV2 | CASSGRGNSHLHF
TRBV2 | CASSLQGPQETQYF
TRBV18 | CASSPKGTRPSQHF
TRBV5-1 | CASSLDGSNTEAFF
TRBV20-1 | CSANKEGPNTEAFF
TRBV28 | CASSHGRTSNQPQHF
TRBV2 | CASSEAGQGETQYF
TRBV5-1 | CASSPGQVSTQETQYF
TRBV5-1 | CASSLTTDQPQHF
TRBV2 | CASSEATGRETQYF
TRBV7-2 | CASSLGLYTAYEQYF
TRBV12-5 | CASGLMGGTEAFF